This is a list of T cell receptor beta chains from one sample in a study of human T cells and chemical hapten exposure. TCRdb fed the RACE reads into MiXCR, producing one record per CDR3 protein. The repertoire consists of 45,000 to 65,000 distinct CDR3 sequences, with roughly a tenth occurring once and the leading ten covering nearly 10%. The sample here was whole blood, taken in connection with sensitization to the hapten diphenylcyclopropenone (DPC). The origin of the receptors is a man aged 35 to 55 with alopecia areata. Some clones in this sample may be carry-over from other donors' samples. The conserved cysteine and the conserved F or W are not part of the CDR3 here.

v_gene	j_gene	CDR3aa
TRBV29-1	TRBJ1-1	SITGFTGGNTEAF
TRBV6-5	TRBJ2-1	ASSSIGVQQF
TRBV5-6	TRBJ2-1	ASRVILGANEQF
TRBV28	TRBJ1-1	ASSLEGAIKGAF
TRBV29-1	TRBJ2-7	SVESGQGMEQY
TRBV6-5	TRBJ2-3	ASSYGPGDTQY
TRBV28	TRBJ1-1	ASSLTGTGDLNTEAF
TRBV12-3/TRBV12-4	TRBJ1-2	ASSFGTGVDYGYT
TRBV5-6	TRBJ2-1	ASSFLAGGPYNEQF
TRBV24-1	TRBJ2-4	ATSDGRIQY
TRBV6-5	TRBJ1-5	ASSKSSAGIYSNQPQH
TRBV4-1	TRBJ1-2	ASSQDISDWNYGYT
TRBV20-1	TRBJ2-1	SVQYLNSYNEQF
TRBV28	TRBJ2-1	ASSLLSGYNEQF
TRBV6-2/TRBV6-3	TRBJ2-3	ASSSPKQGFRTQY
TRBV28	TRBJ2-2	ASEEGGGTGELF
TRBV9	TRBJ2-5	ASSVDRVQETQY
TRBV4-2	TRBJ2-1	ASSQVTGPFLEQF
TRBV6-6	TRBJ1-2	ASNDRFRNT
TRBV15	TRBJ2-3	ATSRQTGMVFTDTQY
TRBV7-9	TRBJ1-1	ASSFLYQGEAF
TRBV2	TRBJ2-1	ASSELVWNEQF
TRBV6-2/TRBV6-3	TRBJ2-1	ASTRDSPHEQF
TRBV7-3	TRBJ2-3	ASSGQGVDTQY